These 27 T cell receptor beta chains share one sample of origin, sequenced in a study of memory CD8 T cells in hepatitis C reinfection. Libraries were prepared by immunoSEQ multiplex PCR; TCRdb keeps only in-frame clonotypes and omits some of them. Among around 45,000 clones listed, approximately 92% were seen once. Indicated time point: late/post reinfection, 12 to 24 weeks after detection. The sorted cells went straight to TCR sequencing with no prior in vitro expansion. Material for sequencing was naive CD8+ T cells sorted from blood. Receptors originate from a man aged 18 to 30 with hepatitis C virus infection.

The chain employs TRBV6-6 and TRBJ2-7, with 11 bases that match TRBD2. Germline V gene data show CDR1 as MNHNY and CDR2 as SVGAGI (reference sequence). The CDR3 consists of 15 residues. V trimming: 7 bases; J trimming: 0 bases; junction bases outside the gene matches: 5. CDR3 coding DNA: TGTGCCAGCACCCTGACTAGCGGGATCTCCTACGAGCAGTACTTC. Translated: CASTLTSGISYEQYF.

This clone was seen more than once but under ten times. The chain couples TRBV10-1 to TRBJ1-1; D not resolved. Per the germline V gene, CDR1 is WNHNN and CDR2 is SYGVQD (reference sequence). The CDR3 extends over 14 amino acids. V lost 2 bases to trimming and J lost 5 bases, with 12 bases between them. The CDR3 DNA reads TGCGCCAGCAGTGAGGTCAGGTCAGAGACTGAAGCTTTCTTT. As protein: CASSEVRSETEAFF.

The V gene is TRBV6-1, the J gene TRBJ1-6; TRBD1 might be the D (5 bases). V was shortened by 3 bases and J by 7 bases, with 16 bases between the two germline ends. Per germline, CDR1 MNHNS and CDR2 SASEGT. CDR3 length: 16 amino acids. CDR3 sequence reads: CASSDWVGGLNSPLHF. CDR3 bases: TGTGCCAGCAGTGATTGGGTGGGGGGTTTAAATTCACCCCTCCACTTT.

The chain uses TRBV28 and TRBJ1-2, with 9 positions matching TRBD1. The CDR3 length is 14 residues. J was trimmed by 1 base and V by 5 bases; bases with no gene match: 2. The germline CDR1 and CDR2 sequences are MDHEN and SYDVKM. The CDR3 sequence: CASSPTGGNYGYTF. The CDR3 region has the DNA TGTGCCAGCAGTCCGACAGGGGGTAACTATGGCTACACCTTC.

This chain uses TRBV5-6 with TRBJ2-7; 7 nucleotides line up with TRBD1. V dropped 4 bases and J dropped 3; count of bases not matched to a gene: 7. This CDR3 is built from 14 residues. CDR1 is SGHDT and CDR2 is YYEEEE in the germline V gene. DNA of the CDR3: TGTGCCAGCAGCCCAACAGGGGAAGTCTACGAGCAGTACTTC. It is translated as CASSPTGEVYEQYF.

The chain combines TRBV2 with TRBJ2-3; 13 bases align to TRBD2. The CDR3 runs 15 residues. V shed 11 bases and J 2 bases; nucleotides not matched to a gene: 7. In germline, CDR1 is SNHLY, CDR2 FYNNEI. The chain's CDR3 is CAVRLAGGYTDTQYF. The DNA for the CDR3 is TGTGCCGTCCGACTAGCGGGAGGATACACAGATACGCAGTATTTT. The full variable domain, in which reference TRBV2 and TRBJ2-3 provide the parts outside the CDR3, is EPEVTQTPSHQVTQMGQEVILRCVPISNHLYFYWYRQILGQKVEFLVSFYNNEISEKSEIFDDQFSVERPDGSNFTLKIRSTKLEDSAMYFCAVRLAGGYTDTQYFGPGTRLTVL.

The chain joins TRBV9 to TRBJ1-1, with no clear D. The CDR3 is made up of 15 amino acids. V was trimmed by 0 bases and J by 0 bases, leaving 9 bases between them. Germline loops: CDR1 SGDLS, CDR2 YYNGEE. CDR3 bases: TGTGCCAGCAGCGTAGCTGCAGGCATGAACACTGAAGCTTTCTTT. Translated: CASSVAAGMNTEAFF.

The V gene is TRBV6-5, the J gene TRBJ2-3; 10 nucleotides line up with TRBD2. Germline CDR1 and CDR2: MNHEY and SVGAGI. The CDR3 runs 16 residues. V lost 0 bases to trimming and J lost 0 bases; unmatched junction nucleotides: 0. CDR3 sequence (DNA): TGTGCCAGCAGTTACTCGACTAGCGGGAGCACAGATACGCAGTATTTT. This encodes CASSYSTSGSTDTQYF.

The DNA for the CDR3 is TGTGCCAGCAGCCCTAGCGGAAGCGGGAACACCGGGGAGCTGTTTTTT. Its translation is CASSPSGSGNTGELFF. The V call is TRBV13, the J call TRBJ2-2; 7 positions match TRBD2. With 5 bases clipped from V and 1 base from J, the junction kept 7 bases outside the gene matches. This CDR3 is 16 amino acids long. Germline CDR1 reads PRHDT; CDR2 reads FYEKMQ (reference sequence).

CDR3 DNA sequence: TGCGCCAGCAGCCAAGAGCCGGGGATCGGCAATGAGCAGTTCTTC. Its protein is CASSQEPGIGNEQFF. This chain uses TRBV4-3 with TRBJ2-1, with D tentatively TRBD2 (5 bases). The CDR3 length is 15 residues. The V gene lost 0 bases and the J gene lost 6 bases, with 12 bases spanning the gap. The V gene's germline CDR1 is LGHNA and CDR2 YSLEER.

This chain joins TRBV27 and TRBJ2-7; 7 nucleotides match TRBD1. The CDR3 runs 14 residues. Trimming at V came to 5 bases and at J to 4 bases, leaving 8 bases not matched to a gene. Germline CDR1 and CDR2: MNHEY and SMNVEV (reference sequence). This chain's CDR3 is CASSLRTGLYEQYF. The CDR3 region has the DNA TGTGCCAGCAGTCTCCGGACAGGTTTGTACGAGCAGTACTTC.

The CDR3 DNA reads as TGTGCCAGCACCTACGGGAGGGGGTTAGGACCCCTCCACTTT. It yields the protein CASTYGRGLGPLHF. The V and J genes are TRBV6-5 and TRBJ1-6; possible D gene TRBD1, 6 bases. This CDR3 has 14 residues. V gave up 7 bases and J gave up 12 bases, with 19 bases separating them. Per the germline V gene, CDR1 is MNHEY and CDR2 is SVGAGI.

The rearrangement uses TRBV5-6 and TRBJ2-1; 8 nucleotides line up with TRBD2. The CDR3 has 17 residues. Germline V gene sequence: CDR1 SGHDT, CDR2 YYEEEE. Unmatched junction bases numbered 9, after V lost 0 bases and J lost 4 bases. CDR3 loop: CASSLEFSGLAYNEQFF. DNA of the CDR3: TGTGCCAGCAGCTTGGAATTTAGCGGACTAGCTTACAATGAGCAGTTCTTC.

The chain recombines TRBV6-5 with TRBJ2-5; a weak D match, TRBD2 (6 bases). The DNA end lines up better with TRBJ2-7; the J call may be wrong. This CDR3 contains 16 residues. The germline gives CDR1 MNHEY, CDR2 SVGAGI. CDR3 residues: CASSYVYRGFSYEQYF. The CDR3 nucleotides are TGTGCCAGCAGTTACGTGTATCGGGGGTTCTCCTACGAGCAGTACTTC.

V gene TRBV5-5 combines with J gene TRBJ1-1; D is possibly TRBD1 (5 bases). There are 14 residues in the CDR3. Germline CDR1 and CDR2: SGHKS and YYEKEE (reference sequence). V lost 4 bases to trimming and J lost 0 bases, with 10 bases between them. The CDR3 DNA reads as TGTGCCAGCAGCCCGGACATCGTGAACACTGAAGCTTTCTTT. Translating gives CASSPDIVNTEAFF.

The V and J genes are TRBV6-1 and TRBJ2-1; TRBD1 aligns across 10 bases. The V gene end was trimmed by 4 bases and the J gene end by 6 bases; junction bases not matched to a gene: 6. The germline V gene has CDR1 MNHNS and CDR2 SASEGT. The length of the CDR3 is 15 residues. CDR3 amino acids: CASSAGTGVGNEQFF. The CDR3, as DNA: TGTGCCAGCAGTGCAGGGACAGGGGTGGGCAATGAGCAGTTCTTC.

CDR3 in amino acids: CASSQAGGGGEQYF. CDR3 coding DNA: TGCGCCAGCAGCCAAGCGGGAGGGGGCGGGGAGCAGTACTTC. This sequence joins TRBV4-1 and TRBJ2-7, with D possibly TRBD2 on 8 matching bases. Trimming stripped 1 base from V and 7 bases from J, with 14 bases between. The CDR3 has 14 amino acids. Germline CDR1 MGHRA, CDR2 YSYEKL.

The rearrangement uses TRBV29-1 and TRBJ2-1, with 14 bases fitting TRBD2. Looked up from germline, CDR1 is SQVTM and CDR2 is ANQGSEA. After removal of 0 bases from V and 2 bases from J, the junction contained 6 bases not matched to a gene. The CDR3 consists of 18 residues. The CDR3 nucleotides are TGCAGCGTTGAAGAAGGGACTAGCGGGAGTAAAGCCTACAATGAGCAGTTCTTC. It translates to CSVEEGTSGSKAYNEQFF.

The CDR3 DNA is TGTGCAAGTCGCCCGCAAAGACAGACAGATACGCAGTATTTT. It encodes CASRPQRQTDTQYF. The chain is built from TRBV12-2 and TRBJ2-3; the table's D call, TRBD1, has no DNA check behind it. TRBV12-2 is deemed a pseudogene. The CDR3 is made up of 14 amino acids.

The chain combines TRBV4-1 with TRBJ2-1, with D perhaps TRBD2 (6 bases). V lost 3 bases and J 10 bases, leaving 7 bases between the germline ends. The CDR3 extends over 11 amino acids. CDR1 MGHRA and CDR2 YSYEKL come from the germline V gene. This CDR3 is CASSQGREQFF. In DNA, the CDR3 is TGCGCCAGCAGCCAGGGGAGGGAGCAGTTCTTC.

CDR3 sequence: CSVYLGGFESYEQYF. The CDR3 coding sequence is TGCAGCGTCTATCTTGGAGGTTTTGAATCCTACGAGCAGTACTTC. This chain links TRBV29-1 with TRBJ2-7; possibly TRBD2 for D (5 bases). CDR1 and CDR2 from the germline V gene are SQVTM and ANQGSEA. Trimming took off 6 bases at V and 1 base at J, with 19 bases between the two ends. The CDR3 sequence is 15 residues long.

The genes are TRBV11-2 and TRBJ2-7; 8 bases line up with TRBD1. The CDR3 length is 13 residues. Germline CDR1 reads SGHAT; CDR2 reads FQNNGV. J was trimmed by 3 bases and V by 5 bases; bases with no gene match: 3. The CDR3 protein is CASSLGTGYEQYV. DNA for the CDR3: TGTGCCAGCAGCCTCGGGACAGGCTACGAGCAGTACGTC.

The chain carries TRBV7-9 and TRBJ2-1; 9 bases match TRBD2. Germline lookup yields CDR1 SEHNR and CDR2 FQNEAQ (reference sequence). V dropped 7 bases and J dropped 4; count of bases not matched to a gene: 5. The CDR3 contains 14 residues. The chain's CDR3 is CASITSGLYNEQFF. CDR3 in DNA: TGTGCCAGCATTACTAGCGGGTTGTACAATGAGCAGTTCTTC.

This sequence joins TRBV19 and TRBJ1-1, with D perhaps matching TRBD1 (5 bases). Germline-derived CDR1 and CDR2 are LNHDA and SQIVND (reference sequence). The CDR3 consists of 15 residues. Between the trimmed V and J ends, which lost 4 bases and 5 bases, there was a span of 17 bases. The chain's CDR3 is CASSSPWGVTTEAFF. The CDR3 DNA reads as TGTGCCAGTAGTAGCCCCTGGGGGGTAACTACTGAAGCTTTCTTT. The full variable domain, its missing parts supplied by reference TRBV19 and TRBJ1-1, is DGGITQSPKYLFRKEGQNVTLSCEQNLNHDAMYWYRQDPGQGLRLIYYSQIVNDFQKGDIAEGYSVSREKKESFPLTVTSAQKNPTAFYLCASSSPWGVTTEAFFGQGTRLTVV.

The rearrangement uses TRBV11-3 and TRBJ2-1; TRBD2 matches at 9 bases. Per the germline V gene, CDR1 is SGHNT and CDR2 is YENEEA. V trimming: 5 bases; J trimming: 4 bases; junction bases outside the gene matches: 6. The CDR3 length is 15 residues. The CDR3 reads CASSRAGGPYNEQFF. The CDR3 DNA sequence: TGTGCCAGCAGCCGCGCGGGGGGGCCTTACAATGAGCAGTTCTTC. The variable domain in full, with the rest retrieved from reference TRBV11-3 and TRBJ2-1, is EAGVVQSPRYKIIEKKQPVAFWCNPISGHNTLYWYLQNLGQGPELLIRYENEEAVDDSQLPKDRFSAERLKGVDSTLKIQPAELGDSAVYLCASSRAGGPYNEQFFGPGTRLTVL.

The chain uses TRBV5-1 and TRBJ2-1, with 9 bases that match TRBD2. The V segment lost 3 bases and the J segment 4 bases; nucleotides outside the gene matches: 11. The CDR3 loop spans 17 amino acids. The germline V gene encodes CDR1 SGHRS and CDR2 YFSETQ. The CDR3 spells CASSWIAGEGVYNEQFF. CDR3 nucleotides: TGCGCCAGCAGCTGGATAGCGGGAGAGGGGGTTTACAATGAGCAGTTCTTC.

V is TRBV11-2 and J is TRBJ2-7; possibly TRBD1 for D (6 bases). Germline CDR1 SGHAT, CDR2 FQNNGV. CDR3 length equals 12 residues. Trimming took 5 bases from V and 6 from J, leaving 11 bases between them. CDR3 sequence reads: CASSDTGFEQYF. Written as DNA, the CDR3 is TGTGCCAGCAGCGACACAGGGTTCGAGCAGTACTTC.